The present T cell receptor beta chain was sequenced within a study of CD8+CD57+ T cells in acquired aplastic anemia. Whole-study context: Average DNA yield from sorted CD4+ and CD8+ cells was about 3.2 ug.

Sequencing was done on patients that had shown CD8+CD57+ cell expansion by flow cytometry. Severe acquired aplastic anemia was present in all patients. Patients were therapy-naive when their blood was sampled. This clonotype has just a few counts. The target antigen is unknown. Genomic DNA acted as the template from which TCR beta VDJ combination and CDR3 sequence profiling were carried out. TCRdb reprocessed the reads with MiXCR, giving one entry per CDR3 protein. This sample has roughly 250,000 distinct CDR3 sequences, with less than 85% found just once. Study-wide points: Comparison of patients with controls identified around 30 shared CD8+ CDR3 sequences.

The CDR3 runs to 15 residues. The V segment lost 1 base and the J segment 14 bases; nucleotides outside the gene matches: 16. CDR1 and CDR2 from the germline V gene are SGHVS and FQNEAQ. The chain carries TRBV7-8 and TRBJ1-1; TRBD1 aligns across 7 bases. The clonotype originates from a human donor with aplastic anemia. The source material was sorted CD4+, CD8+, or CD8+CD57+ T cells (not recorded which) from PBMCs. CDR3 in amino acids: CASSLDPDGTALSFF. The CDR3 nucleotides read TGTGCCAGCAGCTTAGATCCAGACGGGACAGCCCTTTCCTTCTTT.